Reported below is one T cell receptor beta chain. The data originate from a study of CD8+ T cells in alopecia areata. The treatment: oral pan-JAK inhibitor, 5-10 mg twice daily. cDNA prepared by RNA extraction and subsequent reverse transcription served as the template for sequencing. TCRdb keeps only in-frame clones here, not all; method: immunoSEQ multiplex PCR. This sample has around 300,000 clones, with 60% found just once. This CDR3 has 15 residues. Per germline, CDR1 LNHNV and CDR2 YYDKDF (reference sequence). The V end lost 1 base, the J end lost 4 bases, and 13 bases lay between the germline ends.

This sequence joins TRBV15 and TRBJ1-2, with a possible D match to TRBD1 (5 bases). The material was CD4+ T cells sorted from blood, obtained at week 52, from a patient treated with tofacitinib. The sequence was collected from a human donor with alopecia areata. The CDR3 sequence is CATSRGRGATYGYTF. CDR3 nucleotides: TGTGCCACCAGCAGAGGGAGGGGAGCTACCTATGGCTACACCTTC.